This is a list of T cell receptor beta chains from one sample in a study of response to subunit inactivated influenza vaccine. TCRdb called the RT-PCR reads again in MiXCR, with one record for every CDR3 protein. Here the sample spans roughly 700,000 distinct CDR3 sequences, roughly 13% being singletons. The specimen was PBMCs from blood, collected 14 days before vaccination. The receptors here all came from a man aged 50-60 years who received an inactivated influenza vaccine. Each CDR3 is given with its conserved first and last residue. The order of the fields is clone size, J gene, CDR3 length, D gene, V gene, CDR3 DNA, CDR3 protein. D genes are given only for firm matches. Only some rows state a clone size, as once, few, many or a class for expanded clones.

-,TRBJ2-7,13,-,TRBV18,TGTGCCAGCTCACCAGAGCCCCTCAGGGAGCAGTACTTC,CASSPEPLREQYF
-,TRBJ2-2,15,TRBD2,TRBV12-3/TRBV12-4,TGTGCCAGCAGTTCCCGGGAGGAGAACACCGGGGAGCTGTTTTTT,CASSSREENTGELFF
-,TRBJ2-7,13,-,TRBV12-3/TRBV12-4,TGTGCCAGCAGAACCAGGGGGGCCTACGAGCAGTACTTC,CASRTRGAYEQYF
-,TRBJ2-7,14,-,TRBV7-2,TGTGCCAGCAGCGTCGACCGGGACGGATACGAGCAGTACTTC,CASSVDRDGYEQYF
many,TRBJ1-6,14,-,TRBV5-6,TGTGCCAGCAGCTTGGAACAGAATAATTCACCCCTCCACTTT,CASSLEQNNSPLHF
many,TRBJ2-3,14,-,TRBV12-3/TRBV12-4,TGTGCCAGCAGTCAGCCGGGACGCACAGATACGCAGTATTTT,CASSQPGRTDTQYF
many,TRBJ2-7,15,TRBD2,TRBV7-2,TGTGCCAGCAGCTTAGGGCGGGGGGGTTCCTACGAGCAGTACTTC,CASSLGRGGSYEQYF
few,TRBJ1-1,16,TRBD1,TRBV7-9,TGTGCCAGCAGCCCTGGGACAGGGTCCTTTAACACTGAAGCTTTCTTT,CASSPGTGSFNTEAFF
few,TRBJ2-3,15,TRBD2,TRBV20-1,TGCAGTGCCAGTAGGACTAGCGGGAGATCGGATACGCAGTATTTT,CSASRTSGRSDTQYF
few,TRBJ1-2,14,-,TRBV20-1,TGCAGTGCTGGAGGGGGGACCTCGAATTTTGGCTACACCTTC,CSAGGGTSNFGYTF
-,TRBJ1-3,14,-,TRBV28,TGTGCCAGCCGCACTTCAATCTCTGGAAACACCATATATTTT,CASRTSISGNTIYF
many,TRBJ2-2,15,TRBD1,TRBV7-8,TGTGCCAGCAGCCTAGACAGGGTTAACACCGGGGAGCTGTTTTTT,CASSLDRVNTGELFF
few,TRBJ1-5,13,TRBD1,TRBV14,TGTGCCAGCGCAGGGGGGCTAAATCAGCCCCAGCATTTT,CASAGGLNQPQHF
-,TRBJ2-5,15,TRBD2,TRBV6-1,TGTGCCAGCGGGGGACTAGCGGGTACCCAAGAGACCCAGTACTTC,CASGGLAGTQETQYF
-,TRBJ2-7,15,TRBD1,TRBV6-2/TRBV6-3,TGTGCCAGCAGTCCTCAGACAGGGCTAACCTACGAGCAGTACTTC,CASSPQTGLTYEQYF
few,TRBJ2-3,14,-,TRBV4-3,TGCGCCAGCAGCCAAGATCCCCAAGAGGATACGCAGTATTTT,CASSQDPQEDTQYF
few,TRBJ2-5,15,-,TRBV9,TGTGCCAGCAGCGTATTCGGTGGGCTGGGAGAGACCCAGTACTTC,CASSVFGGLGETQYF
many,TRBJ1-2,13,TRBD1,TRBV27,TGTGCCAGCAAACGGACAGGGGGGTATGGCTACACCTTC,CASKRTGGYGYTF
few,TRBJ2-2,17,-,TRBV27,TGTGCCAGCAGTTTATTCTTGACAGGAGGCAACACCGGGGAGCTGTTTTTT,CASSLFLTGGNTGELFF
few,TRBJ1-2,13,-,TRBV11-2,TGTGCCAGCAGCTTATCCTCCTGGAATGGCTACACCTTC,CASSLSSWNGYTF
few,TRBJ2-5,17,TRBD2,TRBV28,TGTGCCAGCAGTCCGTTTAGTGGGAGGGAGGAGCAAGAGACCCAGTACTTC,CASSPFSGREEQETQYF
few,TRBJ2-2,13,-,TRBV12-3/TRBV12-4,TGTGCCAGCAGCGTACGACTGGTCGGGGAGCTGTTTTTT,CASSVRLVGELFF
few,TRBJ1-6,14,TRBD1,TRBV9,TGTGCCAGCAGCGTAGAGGGGAGACAGGGGACCCTCCACTTT,CASSVEGRQGTLHF
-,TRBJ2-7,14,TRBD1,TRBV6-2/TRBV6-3,TGTGCCAGCAGTTACTGGACAGGCTCCTACGAGCAGTACTTC,CASSYWTGSYEQYF